The rows below give T cell receptor beta chains drawn from one sample of a study of blood T cell repertoires in COVID-19. The method was immunoSEQ multiplex PCR; TCRdb's version includes in-frame clones alone and lacks a portion of them. The table includes under 200,000 clones, around 90% detected once. Material: peripheral blood. Receptor source: a man aged 55 to 70 with COVID-19, enrolled during active disease. CDR3s include the opening cysteine and the closing phenylalanine or tryptophan. D genes are given only for firm matches. Part of the rows lack a size; the others show once, few, many or a class for expanded clones.

CDR3nt,CDR3aa,d_gene,abundance,v_gene,j_gene
TGTGCCAGCAGCTCCTCACGACTGGAAGATACGCAGTATTTT,CASSSSRLEDTQYF,NA,NA,TRBV11-1,TRBJ2-3
TGTGCCAGCAGTACACAGGTTCGGGTCTCCCTTCAAGCGCCCCAGCATTTT,CASSTQVRVSLQAPQHF,NA,NA,TRBV28,TRBJ1-5
TGTGCCAGCAGCACCCGGGGGGCGGGAAACGAGCAGTACTTC,CASSTRGAGNEQYF,NA,NA,TRBV7-9,TRBJ2-7
TGTGCCAGCAGCGCTGGAGAGTCTTTAACCTTC,CASSAGESLTF,NA,few,TRBV7-3,TRBJ1-2
TGTGCCAGTAGGGGTAGCGGGAGGGCCCCCTACAATGAGCAGTTCTTC,CASRGSGRAPYNEQFF,TRBD2,NA,TRBV19,TRBJ2-1
TGTGCCAGCTCAGTTAGCGGGAGTGACCCTACCTACAATGAGCAGTTCTTC,CASSVSGSDPTYNEQFF,TRBD2,NA,TRBV18,TRBJ2-1
TGTGCCAGCAGCCCGTCGGGGCGTGGAGGGGAGACCCAGTACTTC,CASSPSGRGGETQYF,NA,NA,TRBV7-9,TRBJ2-5
TGTGCCAGCAGTTGGACAGGGGGCTCCTATGGCTACACCTTC,CASSWTGGSYGYTF,TRBD1,NA,TRBV6-5,TRBJ1-2
TGTGCCAGTAGTTACAGCTATCCCTACGAGCAGTACTTC,CASSYSYPYEQYF,NA,NA,TRBV19,TRBJ2-7
TGTGCCAGCAGTTATACATCCGGGACAGGGCGGGTTATAACAGATACGCAGTATTTT,CASSYTSGTGRVITDTQYF,TRBD1,NA,TRBV6-2/TRBV6-3,TRBJ2-3
TGCGCCAGCAGCAAGGGACTAGCGGGAGGAGACACCGGGGAGCTGTTTTTT,CASSKGLAGGDTGELFF,TRBD2,NA,TRBV5-1,TRBJ2-2
TGTGCCAGCATCGAGCCTAATAACTATGGCTACACCTTC,CASIEPNNYGYTF,NA,NA,TRBV7-2,TRBJ1-2
TGCGCCAGCAGCCAGGATAGCGGGAGGTTTGGGGAGCAGTACTTC,CASSQDSGRFGEQYF,TRBD2,NA,TRBV4-1,TRBJ2-7
TGTGCCAGCCAGGACAGGGACAATTCACCCCTCCACTTT,CASQDRDNSPLHF,TRBD1,NA,TRBV28,TRBJ1-6
TGTGCCAGCAGCCAAGCCAGGGGCGGCTCCACTGAAGCTTTCTTT,CASSQARGGSTEAFF,NA,NA,TRBV14,TRBJ1-1
TGTGCCAGCATGTCCAGGGTAGGTGGCTATGGCTACACCTTC,CASMSRVGGYGYTF,NA,NA,TRBV6-5,TRBJ1-2
TGTGCCACCAGCAGAGGAGGGGGCGAGCAGTACTTC,CATSRGGGEQYF,NA,NA,TRBV15,TRBJ2-7
TGTGCCAGCAGCTTAGCTAGGGGGTACTACAATGAGCAGTTCTTC,CASSLARGYYNEQFF,NA,NA,TRBV7-2,TRBJ2-1
TGTGCCAGCAGCGTAGGGACTGACCCCTCCTACGAGCAGTACTTC,CASSVGTDPSYEQYF,NA,NA,TRBV9,TRBJ2-7
TGCAGCGCCAAAGAGGGCACTGAAGCTTTCTTT,CSAKEGTEAFF,NA,NA,TRBV29-1,TRBJ1-1
TGTGCCAGCAGCTTAGGACTAGCGAGAAATGAGCAGTTCTTC,CASSLGLARNEQFF,TRBD2,NA,TRBV7-2,TRBJ2-1
TGTGCCAGCAGCTCCCAATCTCGACTAGACGAGCAGTACTTC,CASSSQSRLDEQYF,NA,once,TRBV7-2,TRBJ2-7
TGTGCCAGCAGCTCAGGGGGCCGAGGCTACACCTTC,CASSSGGRGYTF,TRBD1,NA,TRBV12-3/TRBV12-4,TRBJ1-2
TGTGCCAGCAGTTTAGGAGGGCAGGGCAGCACTGAAGCTTTCTTT,CASSLGGQGSTEAFF,NA,NA,TRBV27,TRBJ1-1
TGTGCCAGCAAAGACCGGGGACAGGGGGCTGGAGGCTACACCTTC,CASKDRGQGAGGYTF,TRBD1,NA,TRBV11-2,TRBJ1-2
TGCGCCAGCAGCTACTACAGGAAAGGGGACACTGAAGCTTTCTTT,CASSYYRKGDTEAFF,NA,NA,TRBV5-1,TRBJ1-1
TGTGCCAGCAGCTTAAAGGGGGCGGCAACAGATACGCAGTATTTT,CASSLKGAATDTQYF,TRBD1,once,TRBV11-2,TRBJ2-3
TGTGCCAGCAGCCACGGGACAGGGGGCTACGAGCAGTACTTC,CASSHGTGGYEQYF,TRBD1,NA,TRBV13,TRBJ2-7
TGTGCCAGCAGCAGGACCAGGGACAGAAATGAAAAACTGTTTTTT,CASSRTRDRNEKLFF,TRBD1,NA,TRBV9,TRBJ1-4
TGTGCCAGCAGCAACCACAGGGGGTCGAACACTGAAGCTTTCTTT,CASSNHRGSNTEAFF,TRBD1,NA,TRBV7-9,TRBJ1-1
TGTGCCAGCAGTCAACCCACAGGGTACCGCGCAGAGACCCAGTACTTC,CASSQPTGYRAETQYF,NA,once,TRBV13,TRBJ2-5
TGTGCCAGCAGCTTAACCGACAGGGGCAATCAGCCCCAGCATTTT,CASSLTDRGNQPQHF,TRBD1,few,TRBV7-9,TRBJ1-5
TGTGCCAGCAGCCACTCAGGGGTTAATGAAAAACTGTTTTTT,CASSHSGVNEKLFF,NA,NA,TRBV5-8,TRBJ1-4
TGCGCCAGCAGCACCCGGCCCCTGGCGGCTTACATGAACACTGAAGCTTTCTTT,CASSTRPLAAYMNTEAFF,NA,NA,TRBV5-1,TRBJ1-1
TGTGCCAGCAGCCTACAGGGGTTCAGGAGGGAGACCCAGTACTTC,CASSLQGFRRETQYF,TRBD1,NA,TRBV7-2,TRBJ2-5
TGTGCCAGTAGTATTGCCGCGGGACAGGGAAGCTATGGCTACACCTTC,CASSIAAGQGSYGYTF,TRBD1,once,TRBV19,TRBJ1-2
TGTGCCAGCAGCTCTACACCAGGCGGGGACAGGGTTAGGAGGAATTCACCCCTCCACTTT,CASSSTPGGDRVRRNSPLHF,TRBD1,once,TRBV3-1/TRBV3-2,TRBJ1-6
TGTGCCAGCAGTTTTTCAGGGATCGGAGGCTACACCTTC,CASSFSGIGGYTF,NA,NA,TRBV12-3/TRBV12-4,TRBJ1-2
TGTGCCAGCAGCTCACCGGGACAGGAGATTGGAAATGAAAAACTGTTTTTT,CASSSPGQEIGNEKLFF,NA,NA,TRBV12-1,TRBJ1-4
TGTGCCAGCAGCCAAGGTACTCCCACTGAAGCTTTCTTT,CASSQGTPTEAFF,NA,NA,TRBV14,TRBJ1-1
TGCAGCGGTAAGACAGGGCCAGGGGAGACCCAGTACTTC,CSGKTGPGETQYF,TRBD1,once,TRBV29-1,TRBJ2-5
TGTGCCAGCAGCTCGGGACAGATTACTAGCGGGGGCTACAATGAGCAGTTCTTC,CASSSGQITSGGYNEQFF,TRBD2,NA,TRBV7-2,TRBJ2-1